This T cell receptor beta chain was captured in a study of cytomegalovirus exposure and HLA in healthy donors listed by TCRdb under 2017. In the study overall: An earlier analysis of several hundred of the donors reported roughly 270 Gb of sequence data and 117 million unique TCR beta sequences from some 180 million T cells. Roughly 290 gigabases of sequencing data and tens of millions of unique TCR sequences made up an early release that covered under 750 HLA-typed donors. The number of donors typed differed by locus, with about 620-630 for A, B, C, DRB1 and DQB1, around 520 for DQA1, approximately 580 for DPA1, and 450 to 480 for DPB1. Across around 400 genotyped donors of the cohort, an average of roughly 250,000 unique TCR beta nucleotide sequences per donor were sequenced, and 15% to 20% of those sequences were non-productive. To predict cytomegalovirus infection status, the study combined high-throughput TCR immunosequencing, statistical association of individual TCRs with disease status, and machine learning. The genetic ancestry cluster associated with self-reported Caucasian donors included 81% of the roughly 360 genotyped donors. All discovery cohort repertoires had been generated on a single sequencing platform. Both class I and class II loci were covered by HLA typing, at four-digit resolution. Genome-wide SNP genotypes for about 65% of the roughly 670 donors were used in a later genetic analysis, which treated that subset as a discovery cohort. Donor age, sex, ethnicity and CMV serostatus were collected together with the repertoire data. Because of strong linkage in the cohort, four to six DR-DQ haplotypes were treated as single units for association and clustering. The T cell repertoires of 666 subjects were profiled by immunosequencing and related to cytomegalovirus serostatus. In a later analysis, previously published TCR beta repertoires from hundreds of donors were re-analyzed and high-resolution HLA genotyping was added so that TCR occurrence patterns could be studied. An earlier analysis of some 500 of the donors used high-throughput TCR beta sequencing to judge whether each TCR beta V gene segment behaved as functional or pseudogenic. The later analysis used no new phenotypic data to find candidate immune exposures, relying instead on TCR beta sequences and their occurrence across donors. The study aimed to test whether signatures of past pathogen exposure could be identified by cataloging public T cell receptors. Along with the roughly 670-subject first cohort, a separate validation cohort of over 90 different subjects was used.

The CDR3 runs 15 amino acids, cysteine and phenylalanine included. Solely the CDR3 DNA is kept, with 45 bases framed from the first base. The germline ends are 14 bases apart after V is trimmed by 2 bases and J by 5 bases. The germline V gene specifies ENHRY as CDR1 and SYGVKD as CDR2. The receptor library was made with the immunoSEQ multiplex PCR assay. For the multiplex PCR, a mixture combining 60 forward primers for TCR Vbeta segments and 13 reverse primers for TCR Jbeta segments was used. A multiplex PCR assay on genomic DNA amplified the CDR3 region of rearranged TCR beta genes. Amplified TCR beta libraries were sequenced as 87-base-pair reads on the Illumina HiSeq System. For the original study's pipeline: A later analysis counted about 80 million unique TCR beta chains across the approximately 700 repertoires, and around 9.9 million of these chains were shared by at least two donors. Raw reads were error-corrected and collapsed into unique sequences by a nearest-neighbor algorithm in which closely related sequences were merged to remove PCR and sequencing errors. CDR3 sequences were aligned to IMGT reference sequences to assign V, D and J gene segments. For a sequence to be retained, a match of at least six nucleotides to both a V gene segment and a J gene segment was required. Rearrangements were classified as productive when the CDR3 lacked stop codons and remained in frame with V and J, and all other rearrangements were classified as non-productive. CDR3 was defined by IMGT convention, running from the second conserved V-encoded cysteine to the conserved J-encoded phenylalanine. Sequences without an unambiguous match to a single V gene segment were excluded from the earlier analysis of about 640 of the donors. In an earlier analysis of approximately 590 of the donors, V segments were called functional above 56.7% productive rearrangements and were called segregating when the between-donor standard deviation exceeded 5%. To diagnose cytomegalovirus status from the catalog of TCR beta chain sequences, a statistical classification framework was built. V and J gene assignment, in a later analysis, came from comparing TCR nucleotide sequences with IMGT/GENE-DB human TR gene sequences. Using the TCRdist pipeline, a later analysis assigned CDR3 sequences along with most-parsimonious VDJ recombination scenarios. In a later analysis, each TCR beta chain was defined by its CDR3 amino acid sequence together with its V-gene family, and reads without a unique V-gene family were excluded. To address suspected cross-contamination and a sequencing artifact, a later analysis removed 550 to 750 highly shared, low-generation-probability nucleotide sequences. A later analysis calculated a clonal expansion index for each public chain from normalized within-repertoire ranks of inferred template counts. A later analysis computed generation probabilities with a VDJ recombination model fitted to out-of-frame rearrangements, and checked the results against IGoR. A later analysis scored TCR-TCR, TCR-HLA and TCR-CMV co-occurrence with hypergeometric tests, applying a repertoire-size bias correction to TCR pairs. False discovery rates were estimated in a later analysis by permuting HLA or CMV assignments 20 times. In a later analysis, co-occurring TCRs were grouped with DBSCAN, and TCRdist sequence similarity was added when clustering was performed within HLA-allele-positive subsets. Repertoires with fewer than 30,000 or more than 120,000 public chains were left out of co-occurrence clustering, as were five repertoires with anomalous nucleotide sharing. Not all clones reach the TCRdb copy of this immuneACCESS table, which keeps in-frame sequences only. Checked studies attribute under half of the gap to unresolved V genes and leave the rest unexplained. Clonal size and the V and J genes are those of that table, whereas D and trimming came from the DNA. The table for this sample records approximately 190,000 clones. The top ten clonotypes cover 6.5% of the sample.

Summary of the overall study and its limitations: Some IMGT-functional V segments, including TRBV6-2 and TRBV6-3, could not be told apart with the 87-base-pair reads, so those segments were excluded. Assigning TCR associations to individual alleles was difficult when HLA alleles, especially DR and DQ, strongly co-occurred. The study gave a list of about 150 TCR beta chains associated with cytomegalovirus. In a later analysis, most CMV-associated TCR beta chains were found to appear HLA-restricted, with HLA associations seemingly driven largely by CMV exposure. A later analysis associated around 16,000 TCR beta sequences with specific HLA alleles at a false discovery rate of 0.05. Presence/absence analyses assumed roughly uniform sequencing depth across donors, an assumption that may not hold. The sequencing pipeline was judged likely to have produced a cluster of highly shared sequence variants as a technical artifact. This cohort had only TCR beta chains sequenced, and the lack of alpha or paired-chain data limited which features could be detected. Correlated functional status among segregating V segments might reflect linkage disequilibrium, but an unknown experimental factor could not be ruled out. V-gene and J-gene trimming of TCR beta chains was associated with a missense DCLRE1C variant in a later genetic analysis, and the association was replicated in an independent cohort. The only immune exposure information available for the cohort was CMV serostatus. Across donors, most TCR sequences were observed very rarely, whereas some public TCRs were present in many individuals. A further reported finding was that TCR beta sequences accurately predicted the HLA-A and HLA-B alleles for most subjects in the first cohort. In a later genetic analysis, fewer N-insertions in productive TCRs were reported among donors in an Asian-associated ancestry cluster than the roughly 700-donor mean. A later analysis reported that several top co-occurrence clusters appeared linked to parvovirus B19, influenza, CMV and Epstein-Barr virus. Over 15 rarely observed V segments, including chromosome 9 orphons, were excluded from the earlier analysis of several hundred of the donors because counts were too low. A later analysis found that HLA-associated TCR beta chains were more clonally expanded and had lower generation probabilities than equally common non-associated chains. An earlier analysis of approximately 530 of the donors showed that most TCR beta V segments appeared in productive rearrangements either about 87% or about 30% of the time, which broadly matched IMGT annotations. A later analysis found that TCR association rates varied across HLA loci, with DRB1 alleles showing the most associated TCRs and HLA-C alleles the fewest. In vitro tests confirmed that three of the cytomegalovirus-associated TCR beta chains recognize cytomegalovirus antigens. It was suggested by the authors that the approach could potentially be generalized to other disease states and immunological phenotypes. Cytomegalovirus status was reported to be diagnosed by the classifier with high specificity and sensitivity in both the original and validation cohorts. HLA typing was unavailable for some donors at each locus, so association tests used only the typed subset.

The cohort consisted of 600 to 700 healthy bone marrow donors. All cohort members were sampled while nominally healthy, although unrecorded immune exposures were likely present. The donor was CMV seronegative and was included in the group of a few hundred seronegative cohort members. A peripheral blood sample was provided by each donor, and peripheral blood mononuclear cells were used for TCR beta sequencing. The Qiagen DNeasy Blood Extraction Kit was used to extract genomic DNA from the blood cell samples. Turning to this clone: No cognate antigen has been identified for it.

This clonotype was obtained from a man aged 30-40 years in good health and CMV-seronegative. The material sequenced was PBMCs. The V gene is TRBV10-3 and the J gene is TRBJ2-3; the best D guess is TRBD2, with 5 bases matching. The CDR3 corresponds to CAISETLYGGDTQYF. The nucleotides read TGTGCCATCAGTGAGACTTTGTACGGAGGAGATACGCAGTATTTT.